These 25 T cell receptor beta chains originate from one sample sequenced in a study of radiotherapy plus CTLA-4 blockade in lung cancer. Repertoires were generated with immunoSEQ multiplex PCR, while TCRdb's copy carries only in-frame clones and drops some. The sample consists of approximately 89,000 clones, around 81% of them appearing once. The sequenced sample was peripheral blood, obtained from a patient treated with radiotherapy plus ipilimumab. Receptors originate from a human donor with non-small cell lung cancer that progressed on radiotherapy plus ipilimumab.

This chain joins TRBV25-1 and TRBJ1-1; D gene unclear. The germline V and J ends were trimmed by 1 base and 3 bases, with 9 bases remaining between them. The V gene's germline CDR1 is MGHDK and CDR2 SYGVNS. The CDR3 is 14 amino acids. The CDR3 DNA is TGTGCCAGCAGTGAATCTATCCGATACACTGAAGCTTTCTTT. It specifies CASSESIRYTEAFF.

This clone was observed a few times. This sequence joins TRBV18 and TRBJ2-7; D is perhaps TRBD1 (6 bases). Germline lookup yields CDR1 KGHSH and CDR2 LQKENI. CDR3 length: 14 residues. Trimming removed 6 bases at V and 9 bases at J, with 21 bases between. The CDR3 DNA reads TGTGCCAGCTCGTCCTTATCGACAGGAAACGTGCAGTACTTC. Amino acids: CASSSLSTGNVQYF. Supplemented by reference TRBV18 and TRBJ2-7, the full variable domain reads NAGVMQNPRHLVRRRGQEARLRCSPMKGHSHVYWYRQLPEEGLKFMVYLQKENIIDESGMPKERFSAEFPKEGPSILRIQQVVRGDSAAYFCASSSLSTGNVQYFGPGTRLTVT.

This chain uses TRBV7-7 with TRBJ2-2, with unresolved D. CDR3 length: 14 residues. CDR1 and CDR2 from the germline V gene are SSHAT and FNYEAQ (reference sequence). Between the trimmed V and J ends, which lost 4 bases and 8 bases, there was a span of 14 bases. CDR3 sequence reads: CASSSTNTKGELFF. The CDR3 DNA follows: TGTGCCAGCAGCTCAACTAACACGAAGGGGGAGCTGTTTTTT.

The genes are TRBV7-2 and TRBJ1-2, with a tentative D call TRBD1 (5 bases). The ends were cut back, 5 bases at V and 3 bases at J, with 10 bases in the middle. The CDR3 is made up of 13 amino acids. Germline assignment: CDR1 SGHTA and CDR2 FQGNSA. The CDR3 reads CASSEGTYYGYTF. The CDR3, as DNA: TGTGCCAGCAGCGAAGGGACGTACTATGGCTACACCTTC.

The chain recombines TRBV23-1 with TRBJ2-1, with D possibly TRBD2 on 6 matching bases. TRBV23-1 is labeled an ORF, and its function is uncertain. V lost 4 bases to trimming and J lost 0 bases, with 19 bases between them. This CDR3 comprises 18 residues. The CDR3 region has the DNA TGCGCCAGCAGTCTCAGACCTCTAGCGATCTGCTCCTACAATGAGCAGTTCTTC. It yields the protein CASSLRPLAICSYNEQFF.

V gene TRBV4-2 combines with J gene TRBJ2-1, with TRBD2 matching 9 bases. Looked up from germline, CDR1 is LGHNA and CDR2 is YNFKEQ. The J segment lost 8 bases and the V segment lost 5 bases, leaving 7 bases of the junction unmatched. This CDR3 has 14 residues. CDR3 loop: CASSGGRAGDEQFF. The CDR3 DNA reads TGTGCCAGCAGCGGCGGGAGGGCCGGCGATGAGCAGTTCTTC.

The chain is built from TRBV4-2 and TRBJ2-7; 8 nucleotides align to TRBD1. CDR3 length: 17 residues. Per germline, CDR1 LGHNA and CDR2 YNFKEQ. Trimming cost V 0 bases and J 1 base; bases outside gene matches: 8. CDR3 DNA: TGTGCCAGCAGCCAAGAAAGGGCAGGGGGCCAATCCTACGAGCAGTACTTC. It encodes CASSQERAGGQSYEQYF.

This sequence joins TRBV5-6 and TRBJ2-5; the D is unclear. Germline values: CDR1 SGHDT, CDR2 YYEEEE. The CDR3 has 13 residues. V was pared by 0 bases and J by 1 base, with 4 bases between. The CDR3 spells CASSLGLQETQYF. In DNA form, the CDR3 reads TGTGCCAGCAGCTTGGGGCTCCAAGAGACCCAGTACTTC.

This sequence joins TRBV5-6 and TRBJ1-4; D unresolved. This CDR3 has 15 residues. Trimming left V 3 bases short and J 3 bases short, with 12 bases between. Germline assignment: CDR1 SGHDT and CDR2 YYEEEE. DNA for the CDR3: TGTGCCAGCAGCTCCGGTTGGCAGTCTAATGAAAAACTGTTTTTT. It yields the protein CASSSGWQSNEKLFF.

This clone showed up just once. The chain joins TRBV4-3 to TRBJ2-7; D is perhaps TRBD2 (7 bases). Trimming left V 5 bases short and J 7 bases short, with 21 bases between. Germline V gene data show CDR1 as LGHNA and CDR2 as YSLEER. The CDR3 is 15 amino acids. CDR3 loop: CASSGGWLGGGEQYF. The CDR3 DNA reads TGCGCCAGCAGCGGGGGCTGGCTAGGGGGGGGAGAGCAGTACTTC.

This chain uses TRBV5-6 with TRBJ2-7, with unresolved D. The V end lost 4 bases, the J end lost 4 bases, and 6 bases lay between the germline ends. Germline V lookup: CDR1 SGHDT, CDR2 YYEEEE. The CDR3 sequence is 11 residues long. The CDR3 reads CASSGSYEQYF. The CDR3 region has the DNA TGTGCCAGCAGCGGCTCGTACGAGCAGTACTTC. The whole variable domain, filled in from reference TRBV5-6 and TRBJ2-7, reads DAGVTQSPTHLIKTRGQQVTLRCSPKSGHDTVSWYQQALGQGPQFIFQYYEEEERQRGNFPDRFSGHQFPNYSSELNVNALLLGDSALYLCASSGSYEQYFGPGTRLTVT.

This clone was counted a single time. The chain links TRBV6-5 to TRBJ2-1, with 7 positions matching TRBD2. This CDR3 contains 13 residues. CDR1 is MNHEY, CDR2 SVGAGI, per germline. Losses at the gene ends were 7 bases for V and 8 bases for J; bases not matched to a gene: 8. The CDR3: CASTPPGRDEQFF. CDR3 DNA sequence: TGTGCCAGCACCCCCCCGGGGAGGGATGAGCAGTTCTTC.

The CDR3 here is CASSGLGINYGYTF. The CDR3 nucleotides are TGTGCCAGCAGCGGCCTTGGGATAAACTATGGCTACACCTTC. The chain couples TRBV5-4 to TRBJ1-2; no definite D call. In germline, CDR1 is SGHNT, CDR2 YYREEE (reference sequence). Deletions cut 4 bases from V and 2 bases from J, with 12 bases between. The CDR3 totals 14 residues.

This chain joins TRBV11-1 and TRBJ1-1; no clear D. This CDR3 spans 11 amino acids. Per the germline V gene, CDR1 is SGHAT and CDR2 is FQDESV (reference sequence). V lost 3 bases and J lost 5, with 4 bases in between. In DNA, the CDR3 is TGTGCCAGCAGCTTGGGGACTGAAGCTTTCTTT. Protein sequence: CASSLGTEAFF.

The chain joins TRBV6-6 to TRBJ1-1, with D tentatively TRBD1 (5 bases). The CDR3 has 12 amino acids. Trimming took 6 bases from V and 10 from J, leaving 15 bases between them. From germline, CDR1 is MNHNY and CDR2 SVGAGI (reference sequence). CDR3 region: CASSPGGWGAFF. The DNA for the CDR3 is TGTGCCAGCAGCCCCGGGGGTTGGGGAGCTTTCTTT.

The CDR3 DNA reads TGCGCCAGCAGAAATCGAACCGGGGCTCCTAATGAAAAACTGTTTTTT. Translated: CASRNRTGAPNEKLFF. V is TRBV5-1 and J is TRBJ1-4, with a possible D match to TRBD1 (5 bases). The CDR3 covers 16 residues. Looked up from germline, CDR1 is SGHRS and CDR2 is YFSETQ. With 5 bases removed from V and 3 bases from J, the gap between germline ends came to 17 bases.

This clone was counted once. The V call is TRBV12-2, the J call TRBJ1-1; the table's TRBD1 call for D was not verified on the DNA. TRBV12-2 is a pseudogene locus. This CDR3 region has 15 residues. Here the CDR3 DNA reads TGTGCAAGTCGCCCCAGGGGCCGGACGAACACTGAAGCTTTCTTT. It is translated as CASRPRGRTNTEAFF.

The chain couples TRBV7-2 to TRBJ2-1, with D hard to call. Germline CDR1 SGHTA, CDR2 FQGNSA. This CDR3 spans 15 amino acids. Trimming pared 5 bases from V and 0 bases from J, leaving 11 bases between. CDR3 nucleotides: TGTGCCAGCAGCGAGGATGCAAGCTCCTACAATGAGCAGTTCTTC. Translating it yields CASSEDASSYNEQFF.

This clone was counted only a few times. The V and J genes are TRBV4-3 and TRBJ1-4; D may be TRBD1 (5 bases). V was cut by 3 bases and J by 5 bases, with 10 bases left in between. CDR3 length: 14 amino acids. Germline V CDR1 and CDR2: LGHNA, YSLEER. The CDR3 region is CASSHGTENEKLFF. Written as DNA, the CDR3 is TGCGCCAGCAGCCACGGGACTGAGAATGAAAAACTGTTTTTT.

The sample holds one count of this clone. The chain couples TRBV5-6 to TRBJ1-5; D is unresolved. V shed 5 bases and J shed 3 bases, with 12 bases lying between them. This CDR3 region has 14 residues. The germline V gene has CDR1 SGHDT and CDR2 YYEEEE. The CDR3 DNA follows: TGTGCCAGCAGTTCAGACACTGACAATCAGCCCCAGCATTTT. Its translation is CASSSDTDNQPQHF.

The J gene is TRBJ1-2, the V gene TRBV28; D gene ambiguous. Deletions cut 2 bases from V and 4 bases from J, with 8 bases between. The CDR3 runs to 13 residues. Germline CDR1 and CDR2: MDHEN and SYDVKM. DNA of the CDR3: TGTGCCAGCAGTTTAGGGGTACTCTATGGCTACACCTTC. It translates to CASSLGVLYGYTF.

CDR3 coding DNA: TGCGCCAGCAGCTCCGGGACAGTTATGAACACTGAAGCTTTCTTT. Translation gives CASSSGTVMNTEAFF. The rearrangement links TRBV5-1 to TRBJ1-1; 7 bases agree with TRBD1. V was pared by 3 bases and J by 0 bases, with 5 bases of the junction left unmatched. Germline values: CDR1 SGHRS, CDR2 YFSETQ. This CDR3 comprises 15 residues.

This clone showed up just once. As DNA, the CDR3 is TGTGCCAGTAGTACCTTACAGGGAGTTGAGACCCAGTACTTC. It yields the protein CASSTLQGVETQYF. J is TRBJ2-5 and V is TRBV19, with D possibly being TRBD1 (6 bases). Germline CDR1 is LNHDA and CDR2 is SQIVND (reference sequence). The V end was cut by 4 bases, the J end by 5 bases, with 14 bases between. The CDR3 loop spans 14 amino acids.

The chain carries TRBV7-6 and TRBJ1-2; TRBD1 matches at 9 bases. With V trimmed by 7 bases and J by 2 bases, 8 bases remained unmatched. Germline V gene lookup returns CDR1 SGHVS and CDR2 FNYEAQ. This CDR3 comprises 15 residues. DNA for the CDR3: TGTGCCAGCATCCGAGGACAGGGGACCAACTATGGCTACACCTTC. It translates to CASIRGQGTNYGYTF. The full variable domain, with the rest looked up from reference TRBV7-6 and TRBJ1-2, is GAGVSQSPRYKVTKRGQDVALRCDPISGHVSLYWYRQALGQGPEFLTYFNYEAQQDKSGLPNDRFSAERPEGSISTLTIQRTEQRDSAMYRCASIRGQGTNYGYTFGSGTRLTVV.

The chain combines TRBV15 with TRBJ2-7; D is undetermined. CDR1 and CDR2 (germline): LNHNV, YYDKDF (reference sequence). V lost 2 bases and J 1 base, leaving 12 bases between the germline ends. The CDR3 is 15 residues long. CDR3 in DNA: TGTGCCACCAGCAGATCTCGGGTCTCTTCCTACGAGCAGTACTTC. Amino acids: CATSRSRVSSYEQYF.